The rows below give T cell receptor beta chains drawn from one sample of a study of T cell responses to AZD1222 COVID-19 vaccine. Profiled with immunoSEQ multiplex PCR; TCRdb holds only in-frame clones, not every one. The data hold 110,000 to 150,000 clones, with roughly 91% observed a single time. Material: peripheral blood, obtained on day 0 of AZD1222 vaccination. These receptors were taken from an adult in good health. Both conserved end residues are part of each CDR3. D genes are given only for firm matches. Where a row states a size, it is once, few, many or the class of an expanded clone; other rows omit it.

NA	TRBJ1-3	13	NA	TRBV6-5	CASSTYSGNTIYF	TGTGCCAGCAGTACCTACTCTGGAAACACCATATATTTT
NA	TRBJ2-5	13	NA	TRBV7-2	CASSPRLQETQYF	TGTGCCAGCAGCCCCAGGCTCCAAGAGACCCAGTACTTC
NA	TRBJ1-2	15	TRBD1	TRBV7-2	CASSISSGTGDGYTF	TGTGCCAGCAGCATAAGTTCCGGGACAGGGGATGGCTACACCTTC
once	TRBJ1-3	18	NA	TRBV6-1	CASSEFPPRTVRRDTIYF	TGTGCCAGCAGTGAATTCCCTCCAAGGACAGTTCGAAGGGACACCATATATTTT
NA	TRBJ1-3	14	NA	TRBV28	CASSFTGVGNTIYF	TGTGCCAGCAGTTTTACGGGGGTTGGAAACACCATATATTTT
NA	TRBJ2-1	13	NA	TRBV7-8	CASSGDAINEQFF	TGTGCCAGCAGCGGTGATGCTATTAATGAGCAGTTCTTC
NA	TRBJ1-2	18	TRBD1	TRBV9	CASSAVSRTGGPKGGYTF	TGTGCCAGCAGCGCAGTCTCTCGGACAGGGGGCCCTAAGGGGGGCTACACCTTC
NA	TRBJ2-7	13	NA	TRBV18	CASSPEVSYEQYF	TGTGCCAGCTCACCGGAAGTGAGCTACGAGCAGTACTTC
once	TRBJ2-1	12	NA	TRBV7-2	CASSFITIEQFF	TGTGCCAGCAGCTTTATAACGATCGAGCAGTTCTTC
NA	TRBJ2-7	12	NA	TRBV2	CASRNRVFEQYF	TGTGCCAGCAGAAACAGGGTATTCGAGCAGTACTTC
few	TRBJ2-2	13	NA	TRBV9	CASSPGSMWELFF	TGTGCCAGCAGCCCCGGGTCTATGTGGGAGCTGTTTTTT
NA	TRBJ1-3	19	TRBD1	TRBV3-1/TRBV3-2	CASSQDSYRTGIGGNTIYF	TGTGCCAGCAGCCAAGATTCGTATCGGACAGGGATTGGTGGAAACACCATATATTTT
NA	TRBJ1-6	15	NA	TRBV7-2	CASRPAGGLGIPLHF	TGTGCCAGCAGGCCAGCGGGGGGGTTAGGAATACCCCTCCACTTT
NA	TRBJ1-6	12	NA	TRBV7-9	CASSLGTTPLHF	TGTGCCAGCAGCTTAGGGACCACACCCCTCCACTTT
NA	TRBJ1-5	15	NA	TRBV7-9	CASSPPIEWGQPQHF	TGTGCCAGCAGCCCCCCCATCGAATGGGGCCAGCCCCAGCATTTT
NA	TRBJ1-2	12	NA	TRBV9	CASSALAGGYTF	TGTGCCAGCAGCGCCCTCGCTGGGGGCTACACCTTC
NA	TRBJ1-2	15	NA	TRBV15	CATSRDPHGSGGYTF	TGTGCCACCAGCAGAGATCCCCACGGGTCCGGTGGCTACACCTTC
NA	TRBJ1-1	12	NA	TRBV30	CAWNEGRTEAFF	TGTGCCTGGAATGAGGGGAGGACTGAAGCTTTCTTT
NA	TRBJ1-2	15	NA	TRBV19	CASSLKAGVYYGYTF	TGTGCCAGTAGTCTCAAAGCAGGGGTCTACTATGGCTACACCTTC
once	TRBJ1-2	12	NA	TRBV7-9	CASSLGGDGYTF	TGTGCCAGCAGCTTAGGGGGGGATGGCTACACCTTC
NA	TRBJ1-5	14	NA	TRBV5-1	CASSLGYSNQPQHF	TGCGCCAGCAGTCTCGGTTATAGCAATCAGCCCCAGCATTTT
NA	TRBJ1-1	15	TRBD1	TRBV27	CASSSTGGGDTEAFF	TGTGCCAGCAGTTCAACAGGGGGCGGGGACACTGAAGCTTTCTTT
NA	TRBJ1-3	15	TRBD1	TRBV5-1	CASSRIGQGGNIIYF	TGCGCCAGCAGCCGGATCGGACAGGGTGGTAACATAATATATTTT
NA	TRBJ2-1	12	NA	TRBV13	CASSQTSNEQFF	TGTGCCAGCAGCCAAACGTCCAATGAGCAGTTCTTC
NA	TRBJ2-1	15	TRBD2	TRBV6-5	CASSYVTSGGTEQFF	TGTGCCAGCAGTTACGTCACTAGCGGGGGGACTGAGCAGTTCTTC
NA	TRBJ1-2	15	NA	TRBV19	CASSSIELRVGGYTF	TGTGCCAGTAGTAGCATCGAGCTTCGGGTAGGGGGCTACACCTTC
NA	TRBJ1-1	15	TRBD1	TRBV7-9	CASRGQGNRNTEAFF	TGTGCCAGCAGGGGACAGGGTAACAGGAACACTGAAGCTTTCTTT
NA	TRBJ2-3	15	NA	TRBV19	CASTPGTPDTDTQYF	TGTGCCAGTACCCCGGGGACACCAGACACAGATACGCAGTATTTT
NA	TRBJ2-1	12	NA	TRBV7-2	CASSLSHNEQFF	TGTGCCAGCAGCTTAAGCCACAATGAGCAGTTCTTC
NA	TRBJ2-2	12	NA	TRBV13	CASSLPGGELFF	TGTGCCAGCAGCTTACCGGGGGGGGAGCTGTTTTTT
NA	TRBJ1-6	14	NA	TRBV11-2	CASSLGSYNSPLHF	TGTGCCAGCAGCTTAGGATCCTATAATTCACCCCTCCACTTT
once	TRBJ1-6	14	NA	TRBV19	CASSSGQYNSPLHF	TGTGCCAGTAGTTCGGGACAATATAATTCACCCCTCCACTTT
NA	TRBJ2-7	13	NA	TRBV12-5	CASGWVGSYEQYF	TGTGCTAGTGGTTGGGTGGGCTCCTACGAGCAGTACTTC
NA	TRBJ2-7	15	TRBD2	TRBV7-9	CASSNPGLGSYEQYF	TGTGCCAGCAGCAATCCGGGACTAGGCTCCTACGAGCAGTACTTC
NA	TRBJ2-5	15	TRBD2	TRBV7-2	CASSSGTRLIGTQYF	TGTGCCAGCAGCTCCGGGACTAGATTAATCGGGACCCAGTACTTC
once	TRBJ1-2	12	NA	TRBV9	CASSVPNYGYTF	TGTGCCAGCAGCGTACCTAACTATGGCTACACCTTC
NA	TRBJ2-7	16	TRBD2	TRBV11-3	CASSLDYASGGDEQYF	TGTGCCAGCAGCTTAGATTATGCTAGCGGGGGGGACGAGCAGTACTTC
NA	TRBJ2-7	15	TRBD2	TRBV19	CASSISGTSSYEQYF	TGTGCCAGTAGTATTTCCGGGACTAGCAGCTACGAGCAGTACTTC
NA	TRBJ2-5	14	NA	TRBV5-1	CASSLEGEQETQYF	TGCGCCAGCAGCTTGGAGGGGGAGCAAGAGACCCAGTACTTC
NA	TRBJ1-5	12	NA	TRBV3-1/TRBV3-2	CASSQGWQPQHF	TGTGCCAGCAGCCAGGGGTGGCAGCCCCAGCATTTT
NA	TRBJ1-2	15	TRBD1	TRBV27	CASSPFKTGNYGYTF	TGTGCCAGCAGTCCCTTCAAGACAGGGAACTATGGCTACACCTTC
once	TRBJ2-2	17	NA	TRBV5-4	CASSRVRGNVAPGELFF	TGTGCCAGCAGTCGGGTGAGGGGGAACGTCGCCCCCGGGGAGCTGTTTTTT
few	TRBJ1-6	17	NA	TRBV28	CASSLSSPSSYNSPLHF	TGTGCCAGCAGCTTGTCCTCCCCGAGCTCCTATAATTCACCCCTCCACTTT
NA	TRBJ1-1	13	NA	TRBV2	CASSGTYDTEAFF	TGTGCCAGCAGCGGGACATACGACACTGAAGCTTTCTTT
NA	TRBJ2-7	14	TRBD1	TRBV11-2	CASSSRQGIYEQYF	TGTGCCAGCAGCTCAAGACAGGGGATATACGAGCAGTACTTC
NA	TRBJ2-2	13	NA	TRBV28	CASRSVVPGELFF	TGTGCCAGCAGGTCGGTGGTCCCCGGGGAGCTGTTTTTT
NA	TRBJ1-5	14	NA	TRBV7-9	CASSQTDSNQPQHF	TGTGCCAGCAGCCAAACGGATAGCAATCAGCCCCAGCATTTT
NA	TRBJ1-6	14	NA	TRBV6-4	CASSDGAYNSPLHF	TGTGCCAGCAGTGACGGCGCCTATAATTCACCCCTCCACTTT
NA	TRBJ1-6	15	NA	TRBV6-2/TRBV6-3	CASSHAGRRSSPLHF	TGTGCCAGCAGTCACGCTGGACGGCGAAGTTCACCCCTCCACTTT
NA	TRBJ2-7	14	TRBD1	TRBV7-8	CASSLVTGDYEQYF	TGTGCCAGCAGCTTAGTAACAGGGGATTACGAGCAGTACTTC
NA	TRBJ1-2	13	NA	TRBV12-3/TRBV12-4	CASSPPQPNGYTF	TGTGCCAGCAGTCCTCCACAACCAAACGGCTACACCTTC
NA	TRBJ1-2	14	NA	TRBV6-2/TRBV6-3	CASSYLDRLYGYTF	TGTGCCAGCAGTTACTTGGACAGACTCTATGGCTACACCTTC